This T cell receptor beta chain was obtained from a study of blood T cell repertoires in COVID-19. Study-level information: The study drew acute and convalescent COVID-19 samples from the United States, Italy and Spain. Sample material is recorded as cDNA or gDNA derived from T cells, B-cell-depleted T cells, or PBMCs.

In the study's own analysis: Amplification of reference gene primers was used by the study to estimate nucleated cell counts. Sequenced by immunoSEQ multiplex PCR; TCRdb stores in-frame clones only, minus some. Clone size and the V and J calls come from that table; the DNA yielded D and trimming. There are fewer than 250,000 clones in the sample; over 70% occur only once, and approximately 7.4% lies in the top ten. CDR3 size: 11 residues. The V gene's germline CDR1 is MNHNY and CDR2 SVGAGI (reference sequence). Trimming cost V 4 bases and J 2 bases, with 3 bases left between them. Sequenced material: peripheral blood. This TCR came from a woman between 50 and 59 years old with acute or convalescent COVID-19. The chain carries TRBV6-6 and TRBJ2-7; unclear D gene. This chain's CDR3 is CASSSTYEQYF. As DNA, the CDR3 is TGTGCCAGCAGTTCCACCTACGAGCAGTACTTC.